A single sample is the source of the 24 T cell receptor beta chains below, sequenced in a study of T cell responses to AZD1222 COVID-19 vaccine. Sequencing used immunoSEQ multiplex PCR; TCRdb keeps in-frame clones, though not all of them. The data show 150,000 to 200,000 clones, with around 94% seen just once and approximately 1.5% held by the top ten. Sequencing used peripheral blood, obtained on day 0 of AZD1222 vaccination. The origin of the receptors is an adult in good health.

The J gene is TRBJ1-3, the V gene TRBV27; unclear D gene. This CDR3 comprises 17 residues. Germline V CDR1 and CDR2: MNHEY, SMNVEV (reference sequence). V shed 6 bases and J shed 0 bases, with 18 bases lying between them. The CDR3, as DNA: TGTGCCAGCAGCCGCGTATTTCAGCCTTTCTCTGGAAACACCATATATTTT. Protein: CASSRVFQPFSGNTIYF.

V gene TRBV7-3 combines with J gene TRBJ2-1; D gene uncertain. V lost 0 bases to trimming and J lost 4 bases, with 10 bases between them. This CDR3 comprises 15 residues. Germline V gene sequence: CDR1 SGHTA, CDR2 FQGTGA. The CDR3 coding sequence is TGTGCCAGCAGCTTAACCCCCGACGGATACAATGAGCAGTTCTTC. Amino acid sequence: CASSLTPDGYNEQFF. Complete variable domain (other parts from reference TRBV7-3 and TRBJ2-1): GAGVSQTPSNKVTEKGKYVELRCDPISGHTALYWYRQSLGQGPEFLIYFQGTGAADDSGLPNDRFFAVRPEGSVSTLKIQRTERGDSAVYLCASSLTPDGYNEQFFGPGTRLTVL.

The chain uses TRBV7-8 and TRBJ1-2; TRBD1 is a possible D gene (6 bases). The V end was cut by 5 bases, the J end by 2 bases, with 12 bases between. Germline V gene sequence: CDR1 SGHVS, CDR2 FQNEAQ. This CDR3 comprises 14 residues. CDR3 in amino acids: CASSRGQSNYGYTF. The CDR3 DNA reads TGTGCCAGCAGCCGCGGACAGTCCAACTATGGCTACACCTTC.

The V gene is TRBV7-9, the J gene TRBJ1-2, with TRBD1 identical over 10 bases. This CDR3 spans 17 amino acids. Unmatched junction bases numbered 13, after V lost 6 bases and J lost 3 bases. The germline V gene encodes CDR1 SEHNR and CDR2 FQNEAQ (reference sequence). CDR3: CASRRGQGVSWDYGYTF. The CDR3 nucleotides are TGTGCCAGCAGACGTGGACAGGGGGTGAGCTGGGACTATGGCTACACCTTC.

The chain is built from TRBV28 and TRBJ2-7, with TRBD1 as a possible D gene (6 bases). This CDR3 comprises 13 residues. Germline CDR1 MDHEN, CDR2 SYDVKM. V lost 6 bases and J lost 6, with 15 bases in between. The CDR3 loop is CASRTGTLLEQYF. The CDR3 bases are TGTGCCAGCAGGACCGGGACACTCCTCGAGCAGTACTTC.

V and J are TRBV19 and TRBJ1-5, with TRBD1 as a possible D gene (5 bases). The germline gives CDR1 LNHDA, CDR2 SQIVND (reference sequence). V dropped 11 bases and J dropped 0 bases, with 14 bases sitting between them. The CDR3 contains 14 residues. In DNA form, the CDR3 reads TGTGCCTCCCAAAGGGGATCTAGCAATCAGCCCCAGCATTTT. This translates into CASQRGSSNQPQHF.

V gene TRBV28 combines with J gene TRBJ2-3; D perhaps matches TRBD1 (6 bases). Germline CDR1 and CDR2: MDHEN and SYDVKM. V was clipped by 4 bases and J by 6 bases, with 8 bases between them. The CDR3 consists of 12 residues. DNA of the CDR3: TGTGCCAGCAGTTCAGGGGTGGATACGCAGTATTTT. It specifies CASSSGVDTQYF.

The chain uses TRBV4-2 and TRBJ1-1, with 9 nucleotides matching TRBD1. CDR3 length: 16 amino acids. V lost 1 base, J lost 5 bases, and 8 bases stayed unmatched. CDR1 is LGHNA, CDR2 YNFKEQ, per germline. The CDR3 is CASSQVPGQGRTEAFF. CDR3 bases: TGTGCCAGCAGCCAAGTCCCGGGACAGGGACGAACTGAAGCTTTCTTT.

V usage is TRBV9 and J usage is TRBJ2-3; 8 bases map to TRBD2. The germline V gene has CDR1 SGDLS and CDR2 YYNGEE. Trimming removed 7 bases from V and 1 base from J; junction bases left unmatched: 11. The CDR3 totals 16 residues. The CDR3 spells CASGPFGSGGTDTQYF. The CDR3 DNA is TGTGCCAGCGGCCCCTTCGGTAGCGGGGGCACAGATACGCAGTATTTT.

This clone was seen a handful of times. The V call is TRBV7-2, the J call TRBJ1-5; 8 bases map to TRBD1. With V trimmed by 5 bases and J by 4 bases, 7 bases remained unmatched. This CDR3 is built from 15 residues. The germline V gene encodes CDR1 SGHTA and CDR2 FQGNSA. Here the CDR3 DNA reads TGTGCCAGCAGCCCCGGACAGGGTAGAAATCAGCCCCAGCATTTT. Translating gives CASSPGQGRNQPQHF.

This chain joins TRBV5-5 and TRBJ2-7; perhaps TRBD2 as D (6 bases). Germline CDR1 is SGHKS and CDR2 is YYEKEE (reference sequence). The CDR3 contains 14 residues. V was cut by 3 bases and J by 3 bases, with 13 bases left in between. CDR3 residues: CASSSTGTDYEQYF. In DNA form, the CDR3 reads TGTGCCAGCAGCTCAACCGGGACTGACTACGAGCAGTACTTC.

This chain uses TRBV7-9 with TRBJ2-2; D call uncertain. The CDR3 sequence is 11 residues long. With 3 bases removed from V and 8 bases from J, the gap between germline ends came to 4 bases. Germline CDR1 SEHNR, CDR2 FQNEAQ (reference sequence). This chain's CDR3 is CASSFRGELFF. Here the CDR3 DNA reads TGTGCCAGCAGCTTTAGAGGGGAGCTGTTTTTT.

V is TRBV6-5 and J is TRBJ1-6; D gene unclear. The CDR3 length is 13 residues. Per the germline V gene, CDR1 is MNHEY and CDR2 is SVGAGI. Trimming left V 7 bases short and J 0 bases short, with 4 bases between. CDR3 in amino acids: CASTGSYNSPLHF. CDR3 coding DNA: TGTGCCAGCACAGGCTCCTATAATTCACCCCTCCACTTT.

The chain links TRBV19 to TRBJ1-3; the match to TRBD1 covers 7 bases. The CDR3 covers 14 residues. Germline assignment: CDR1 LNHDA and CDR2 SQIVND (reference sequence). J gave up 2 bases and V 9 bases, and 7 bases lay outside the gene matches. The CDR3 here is CASQDRAAGNTIYF. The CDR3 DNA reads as TGTGCCAGCCAAGACAGGGCGGCTGGAAACACCATATATTTT.

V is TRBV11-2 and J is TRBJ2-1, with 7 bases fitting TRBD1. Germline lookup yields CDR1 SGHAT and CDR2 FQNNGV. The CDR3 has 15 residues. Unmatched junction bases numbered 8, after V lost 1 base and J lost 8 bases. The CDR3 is CASSLGTGWFDEQFF. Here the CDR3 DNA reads TGTGCCAGCAGCTTAGGGACAGGTTGGTTTGATGAGCAGTTCTTC. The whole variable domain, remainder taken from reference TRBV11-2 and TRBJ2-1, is EAGVAQSPRYKIIEKRQSVAFWCNPISGHATLYWYQQILGQGPKLLIQFQNNGVVDDSQLPKDRFSAERLKGVDSTLKIQPAKLEDSAVYLCASSLGTGWFDEQFFGPGTRLTVL.

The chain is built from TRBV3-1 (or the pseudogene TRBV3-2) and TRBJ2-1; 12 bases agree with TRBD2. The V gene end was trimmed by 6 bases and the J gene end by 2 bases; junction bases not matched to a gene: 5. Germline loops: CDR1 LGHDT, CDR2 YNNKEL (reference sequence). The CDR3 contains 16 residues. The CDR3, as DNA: TGTGCCAGCAGAACTAGCGGGGGGCAGACCTACAATGAGCAGTTCTTC. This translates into CASRTSGGQTYNEQFF.

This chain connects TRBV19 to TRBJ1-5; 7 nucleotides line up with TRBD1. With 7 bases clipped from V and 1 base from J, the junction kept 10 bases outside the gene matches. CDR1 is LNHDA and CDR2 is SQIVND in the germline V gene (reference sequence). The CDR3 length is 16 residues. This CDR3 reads CASTDRQGVSNQPQHF. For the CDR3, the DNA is TGTGCCAGTACCGACCGCCAGGGGGTAAGCAATCAGCCCCAGCATTTT.

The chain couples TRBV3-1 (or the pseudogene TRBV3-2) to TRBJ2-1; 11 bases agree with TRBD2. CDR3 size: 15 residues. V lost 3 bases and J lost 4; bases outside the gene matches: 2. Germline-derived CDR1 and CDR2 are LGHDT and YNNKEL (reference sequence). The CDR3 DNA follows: TGTGCCAGCAGCCACCTAGCGGGAGGATACAATGAGCAGTTCTTC. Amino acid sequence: CASSHLAGGYNEQFF.

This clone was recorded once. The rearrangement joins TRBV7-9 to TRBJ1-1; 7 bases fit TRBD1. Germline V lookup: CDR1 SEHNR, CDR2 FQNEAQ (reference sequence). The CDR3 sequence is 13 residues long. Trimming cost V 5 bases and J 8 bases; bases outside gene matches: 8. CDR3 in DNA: TGTGCCAGCAGCAAATTACAGGGGAGGGAAGCTTTCTTT. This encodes CASSKLQGREAFF.

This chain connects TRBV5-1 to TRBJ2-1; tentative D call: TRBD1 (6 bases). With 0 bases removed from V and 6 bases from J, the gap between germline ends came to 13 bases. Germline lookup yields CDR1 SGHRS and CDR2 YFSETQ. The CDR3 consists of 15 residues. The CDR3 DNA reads TGCGCCAGCAGCTTGGTGGCAGGGGTGGGCAATGAGCAGTTCTTC. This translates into CASSLVAGVGNEQFF.

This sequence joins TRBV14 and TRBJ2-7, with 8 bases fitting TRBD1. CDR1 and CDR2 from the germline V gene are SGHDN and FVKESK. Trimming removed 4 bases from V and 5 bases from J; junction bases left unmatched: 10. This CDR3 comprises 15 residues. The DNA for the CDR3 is TGTGCCAGCAGCCGCCTCGGGGCAGGGGGCGACGAGCAGTACTTC. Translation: CASSRLGAGGDEQYF.

Here the CDR3 reads CASSGLMNTEAFF. CDR3 sequence (DNA): TGTGCCAGTAGCGGACTTATGAACACTGAAGCTTTCTTT. This sequence joins TRBV19 and TRBJ1-1; D not certain. Trimming removed 6 bases at V and 0 bases at J, with 8 bases between. Germline V gene data show CDR1 as LNHDA and CDR2 as SQIVND (reference sequence). The CDR3 is made up of 13 amino acids.

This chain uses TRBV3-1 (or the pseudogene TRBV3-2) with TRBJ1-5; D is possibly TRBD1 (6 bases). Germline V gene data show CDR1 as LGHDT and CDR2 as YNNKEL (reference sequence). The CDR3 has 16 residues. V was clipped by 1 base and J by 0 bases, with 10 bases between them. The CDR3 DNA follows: TGTGCCAGCAGCCAAGCGGGGGGGGCTAGCAATCAGCCCCAGCATTTT. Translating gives CASSQAGGASNQPQHF.

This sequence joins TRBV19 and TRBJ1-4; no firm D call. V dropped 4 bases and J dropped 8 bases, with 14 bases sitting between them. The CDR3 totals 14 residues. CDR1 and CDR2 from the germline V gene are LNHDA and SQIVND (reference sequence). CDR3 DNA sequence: TGTGCCAGTAGTAAAAGCACCCTGGGGGAAAAACTGTTTTTT. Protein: CASSKSTLGEKLFF.